The 3 T cell receptor beta chains reported below all come from one sample, sequenced in a study of blood T cell repertoires in COVID-19. The repertoire was sequenced with immunoSEQ multiplex PCR; TCRdb's copy has only in-frame clones and lacks some. Of about 130,000 clones in the sample, approximately 80% were seen once. The sequenced sample was peripheral blood. The receptors shown here come from a man in his forties with active or convalescent COVID-19.

The chain recombines TRBV5-1 with TRBJ2-3; 10 bases align to TRBD1. The trim removed 3 bases at V and 5 bases at J, leaving 6 bases unmatched. The CDR3 is made up of 15 amino acids. Germline CDR1 and CDR2: SGHRS and YFSETQ. The CDR3 reads CASSSGTGVIDTQYF. CDR3 nucleotide sequence: TGCGCCAGCAGCTCCGGGACAGGGGTCATAGATACGCAGTATTTT.

This chain's CDR3 is CASSLVELGARFGYTF. CDR3 in DNA: TGTGCCAGCAGCTTAGTGGAGTTAGGGGCGCGGTTTGGCTACACCTTC. V usage is TRBV7-2 and J usage is TRBJ1-2; D is perhaps TRBD1 (5 bases). Looked up from germline, CDR1 is SGHTA and CDR2 is FQGNSA. The length of the CDR3 is 16 residues. Deletions cut 1 base from V and 7 bases from J, with 19 bases between.

The rearrangement uses TRBV2 and TRBJ2-2; 8 bases are shared with TRBD1. The germline V gene encodes CDR1 SNHLY and CDR2 FYNNEI. V lost 6 bases and J lost 6; bases outside the gene matches: 9. The length of the CDR3 is 15 residues. CDR3 coding DNA: TGTGCCAGCAGGAGCCGACAGGGGATGGCCGGGGAGCTGTTTTTT. It is translated as CASRSRQGMAGELFF.